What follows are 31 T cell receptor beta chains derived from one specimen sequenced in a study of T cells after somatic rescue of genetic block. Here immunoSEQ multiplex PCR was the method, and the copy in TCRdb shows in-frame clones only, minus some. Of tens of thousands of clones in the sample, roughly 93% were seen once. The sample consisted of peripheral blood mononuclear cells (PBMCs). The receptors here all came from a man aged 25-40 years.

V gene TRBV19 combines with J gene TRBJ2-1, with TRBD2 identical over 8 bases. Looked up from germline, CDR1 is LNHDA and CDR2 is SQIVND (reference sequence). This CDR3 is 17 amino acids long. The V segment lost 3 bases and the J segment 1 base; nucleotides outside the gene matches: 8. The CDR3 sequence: CASSIGSGESSYNEQFF. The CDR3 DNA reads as TGTGCCAGTAGTATTGGTAGCGGGGAATCATCCTACAATGAGCAGTTCTTC.

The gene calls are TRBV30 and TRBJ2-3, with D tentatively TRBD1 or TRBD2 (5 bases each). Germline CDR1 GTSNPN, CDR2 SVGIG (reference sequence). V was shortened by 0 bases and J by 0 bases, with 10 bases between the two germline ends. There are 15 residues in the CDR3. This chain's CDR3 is CAWSVWDGSTDTQYF. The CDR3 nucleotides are TGTGCCTGGAGTGTCTGGGACGGCAGCACAGATACGCAGTATTTT.

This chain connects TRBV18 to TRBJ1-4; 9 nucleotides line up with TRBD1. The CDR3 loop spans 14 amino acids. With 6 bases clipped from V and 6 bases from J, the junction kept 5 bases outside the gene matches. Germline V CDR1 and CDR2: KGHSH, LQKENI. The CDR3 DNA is TGTGCCAGCTCCCAACAGGGGGCGGATGAAAAACTGTTTTTT. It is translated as CASSQQGADEKLFF.

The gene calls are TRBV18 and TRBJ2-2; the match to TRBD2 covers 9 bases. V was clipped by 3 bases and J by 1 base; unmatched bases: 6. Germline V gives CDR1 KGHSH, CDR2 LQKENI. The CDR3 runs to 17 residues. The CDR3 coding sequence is TGTGCCAGCTCACCTCAGACTAGCGGAAAGAACACCGGGGAGCTGTTTTTT. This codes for CASSPQTSGKNTGELFF.

The CDR3 bases are TGTGCCAGCAGCAAAATGAGAACAGGAAACACAGATACGCAGTATTTT. Translation gives CASSKMRTGNTDTQYF. The chain combines TRBV21-1 with TRBJ2-3; the table's D gene call, TRBD1, was not cross checked with the DNA. TRBV21-1 is deemed a pseudogene. CDR3 length: 16 residues.

The CDR3 reads CASRGLGSTEAFF. CDR3 nucleotide sequence: TGCGCCAGCAGGGGGTTAGGGTCCACTGAAGCTTTCTTT. J is TRBJ1-1 and V is TRBV10-1; no clear D gene. This CDR3 has 13 residues. Trimming took off 6 bases at V and 4 bases at J, with 12 bases between the two ends. CDR1 and CDR2 from the germline V gene are WNHNN and SYGVQD (reference sequence).

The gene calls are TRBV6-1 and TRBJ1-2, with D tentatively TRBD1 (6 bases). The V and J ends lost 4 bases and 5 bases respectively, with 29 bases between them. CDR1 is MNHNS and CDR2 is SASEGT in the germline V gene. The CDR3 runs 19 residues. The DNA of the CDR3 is TGTGCCAGCAGTGCCCCAACTAGGACAGCTGCCGCCCGGAGTTATGGCTACACCTTC. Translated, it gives CASSAPTRTAAARSYGYTF.

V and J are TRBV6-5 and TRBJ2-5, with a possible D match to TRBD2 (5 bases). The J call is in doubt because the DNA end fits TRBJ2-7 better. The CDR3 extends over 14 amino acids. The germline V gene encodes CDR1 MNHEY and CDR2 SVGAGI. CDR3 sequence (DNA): TGTGCCAGCAGTTCCAGCGGTGGTTCTTACGAGCAGTACTTC. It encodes CASSSSGGSYEQYF.

CDR3 nucleotides: TGTGCCAGCAGTTTTCCCGGGCCCCCCTACAATGAGCAGTTCTTC. It translates to CASSFPGPPYNEQFF. V is TRBV28 and J is TRBJ2-1, with D uncertain. The germline CDR1 and CDR2 sequences are MDHEN and SYDVKM. The V and J ends lost 3 bases and 2 bases respectively, with 11 bases between them. The CDR3 extends over 15 amino acids.

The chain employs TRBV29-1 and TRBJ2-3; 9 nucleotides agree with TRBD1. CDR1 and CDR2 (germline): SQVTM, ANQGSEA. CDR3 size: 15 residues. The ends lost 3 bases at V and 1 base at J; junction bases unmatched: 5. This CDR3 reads CSVELQGAGTDTQYF. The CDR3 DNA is TGCAGCGTTGAGCTACAGGGGGCTGGCACAGATACGCAGTATTTT.

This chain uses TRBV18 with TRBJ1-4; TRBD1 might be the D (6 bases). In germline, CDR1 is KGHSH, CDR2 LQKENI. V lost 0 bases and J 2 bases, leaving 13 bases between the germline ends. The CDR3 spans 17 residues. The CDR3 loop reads CASSPPDRIGTNEKLFF. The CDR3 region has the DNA TGTGCCAGCTCACCACCAGACAGGATTGGCACTAATGAAAAACTGTTTTTT.

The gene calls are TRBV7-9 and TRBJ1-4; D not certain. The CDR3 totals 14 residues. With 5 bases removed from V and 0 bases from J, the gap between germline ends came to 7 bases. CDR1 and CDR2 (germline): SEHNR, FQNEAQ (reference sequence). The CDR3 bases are TGTGCCAGCAGCCGAGCAGCAACTAATGAAAAACTGTTTTTT. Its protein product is CASSRAATNEKLFF.

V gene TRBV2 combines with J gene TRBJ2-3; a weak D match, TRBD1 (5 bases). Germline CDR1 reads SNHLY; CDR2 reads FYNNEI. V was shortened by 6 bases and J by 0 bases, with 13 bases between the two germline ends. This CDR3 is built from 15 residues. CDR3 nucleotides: TGTGCCAGCAGCCAACGGACATTCAGCACAGATACGCAGTATTTT. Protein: CASSQRTFSTDTQYF.

The CDR3 DNA reads as TGTGCCAGCAGCCCCGTCGGTGTTGAGTATGGCTACACCTTC. Translated: CASSPVGVEYGYTF. V usage is TRBV7-9 and J usage is TRBJ1-2; D unresolved. With 5 bases removed from V and 5 bases from J, the gap between germline ends came to 15 bases. Germline loops: CDR1 SEHNR, CDR2 FQNEAQ (reference sequence). The CDR3 consists of 14 residues.

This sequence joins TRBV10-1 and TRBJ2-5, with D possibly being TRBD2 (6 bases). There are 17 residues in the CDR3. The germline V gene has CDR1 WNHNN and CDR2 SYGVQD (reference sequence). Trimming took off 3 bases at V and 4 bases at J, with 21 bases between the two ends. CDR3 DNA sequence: TGCGCCAGCAGTGAATCCCCCCCCTTCGGGAGTGGAGAGACCCAGTACTTC. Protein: CASSESPPFGSGETQYF.

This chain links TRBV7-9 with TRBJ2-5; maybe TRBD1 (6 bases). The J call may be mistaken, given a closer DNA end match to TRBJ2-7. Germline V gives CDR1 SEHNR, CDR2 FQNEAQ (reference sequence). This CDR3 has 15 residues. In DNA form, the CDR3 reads TGTGCCAGCAGCTTGCCCCGATTTACAGGGTACGAGCAGTACTTC. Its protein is CASSLPRFTGYEQYF.

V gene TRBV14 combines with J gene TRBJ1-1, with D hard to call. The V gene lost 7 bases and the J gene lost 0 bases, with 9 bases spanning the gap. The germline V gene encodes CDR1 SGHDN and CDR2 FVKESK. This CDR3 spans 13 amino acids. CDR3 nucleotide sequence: TGTGCCAGCAAAGGGCCCATGAACACTGAAGCTTTCTTT. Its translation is CASKGPMNTEAFF.

This CDR3 reads CASSLFGLSGQYF. The CDR3 DNA reads TGTGCCAGCAGCTTGTTCGGTCTGTCCGGGCAGTACTTC. The chain has TRBV5-6 and TRBJ2-7, with D unresolved. This CDR3 comprises 13 residues. Germline CDR1 reads SGHDT; CDR2 reads YYEEEE. The germline V and J ends were trimmed by 1 base and 9 bases, with 14 bases remaining between them.

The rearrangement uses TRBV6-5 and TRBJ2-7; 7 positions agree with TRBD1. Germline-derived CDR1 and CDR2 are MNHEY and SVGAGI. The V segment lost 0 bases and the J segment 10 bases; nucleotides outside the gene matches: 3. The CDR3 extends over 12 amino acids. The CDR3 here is CASSYSTGPQYF. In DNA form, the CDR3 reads TGTGCCAGCAGTTACTCGACAGGGCCACAGTACTTC.

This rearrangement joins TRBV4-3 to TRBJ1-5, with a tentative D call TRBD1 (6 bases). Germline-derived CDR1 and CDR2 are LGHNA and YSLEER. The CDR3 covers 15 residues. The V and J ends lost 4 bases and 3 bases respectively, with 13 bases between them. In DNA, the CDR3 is TGCGCCAGCAGCCGGACAGCGGGTAACAATCAGCCCCAGCATTTT. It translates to CASSRTAGNNQPQHF.

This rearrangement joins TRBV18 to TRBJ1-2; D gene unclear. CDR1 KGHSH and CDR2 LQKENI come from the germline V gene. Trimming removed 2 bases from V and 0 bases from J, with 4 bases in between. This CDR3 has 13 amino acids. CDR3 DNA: TGTGCCAGCTCACCAACCGCTAACTATGGCTACACCTTC. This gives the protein CASSPTANYGYTF.

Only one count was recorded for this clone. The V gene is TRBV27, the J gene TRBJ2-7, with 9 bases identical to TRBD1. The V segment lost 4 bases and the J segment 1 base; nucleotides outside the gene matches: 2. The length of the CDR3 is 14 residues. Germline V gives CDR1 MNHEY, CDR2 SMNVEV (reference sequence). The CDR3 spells CASSSDRGSYEQYF. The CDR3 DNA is TGTGCCAGCAGTTCCGACAGGGGGTCCTACGAGCAGTACTTC.

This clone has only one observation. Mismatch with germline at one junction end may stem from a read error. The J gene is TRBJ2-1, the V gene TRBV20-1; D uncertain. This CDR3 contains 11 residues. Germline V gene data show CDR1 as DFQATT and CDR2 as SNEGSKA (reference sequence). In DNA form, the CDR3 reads TGCAGTGCTAGAAACGAGGACGGGCCGCTCTTC. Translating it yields CSARNEDGPLF.

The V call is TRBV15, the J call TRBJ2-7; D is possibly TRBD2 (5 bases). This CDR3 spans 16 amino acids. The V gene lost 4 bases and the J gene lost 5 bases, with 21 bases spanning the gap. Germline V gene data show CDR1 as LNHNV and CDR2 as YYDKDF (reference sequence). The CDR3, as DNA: TGTGCCACCAGCACCATGCCTCGGGGTGTAATCCACGAGCAGTACTTC. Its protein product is CATSTMPRGVIHEQYF.

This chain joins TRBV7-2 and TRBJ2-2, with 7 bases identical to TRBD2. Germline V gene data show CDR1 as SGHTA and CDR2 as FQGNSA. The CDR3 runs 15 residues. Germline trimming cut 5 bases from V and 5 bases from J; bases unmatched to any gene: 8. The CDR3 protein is CASSPRLAGTGELFF. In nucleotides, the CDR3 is TGTGCCAGCAGCCCTCGACTAGCAGGTACCGGGGAGCTGTTTTTT. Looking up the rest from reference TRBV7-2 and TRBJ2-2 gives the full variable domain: GAGVSQSPSNKVTEKGKDVELRCDPISGHTALYWYRQSLGQGLEFLIYFQGNSAPDKSGLPSDRFSAERTGGSVSTLTIQRTQQEDSAVYLCASSPRLAGTGELFFGEGSRLTVL.

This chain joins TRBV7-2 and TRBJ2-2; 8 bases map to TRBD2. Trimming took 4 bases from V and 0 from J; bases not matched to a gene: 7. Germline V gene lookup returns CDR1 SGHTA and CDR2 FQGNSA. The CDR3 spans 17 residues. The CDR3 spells CASSWRFSGANTGELFF. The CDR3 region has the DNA TGTGCCAGCAGCTGGCGATTTAGCGGGGCGAACACCGGGGAGCTGTTTTTT.

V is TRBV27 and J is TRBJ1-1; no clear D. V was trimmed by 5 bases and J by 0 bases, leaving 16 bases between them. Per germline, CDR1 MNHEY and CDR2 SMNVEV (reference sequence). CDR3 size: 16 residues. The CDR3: CASSQIGLNLNTEAFF. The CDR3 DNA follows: TGTGCCAGCAGTCAGATAGGACTCAATCTGAACACTGAAGCTTTCTTT.

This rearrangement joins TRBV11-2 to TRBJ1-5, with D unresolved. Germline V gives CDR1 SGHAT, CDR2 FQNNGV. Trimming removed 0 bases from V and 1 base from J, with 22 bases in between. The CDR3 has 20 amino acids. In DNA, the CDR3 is TGTGCCAGCAGCTTAGATTGGGTCCACGGGTTAAGTCACAGCAATCAGCCCCAGCATTTT. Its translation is CASSLDWVHGLSHSNQPQHF.

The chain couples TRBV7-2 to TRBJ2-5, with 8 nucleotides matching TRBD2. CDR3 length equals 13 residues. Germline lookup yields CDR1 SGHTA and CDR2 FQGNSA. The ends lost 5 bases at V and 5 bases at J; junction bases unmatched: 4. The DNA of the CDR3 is TGTGCCAGCAGCCCCGGGACTAGTGAGACCCAGTACTTC. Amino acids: CASSPGTSETQYF.

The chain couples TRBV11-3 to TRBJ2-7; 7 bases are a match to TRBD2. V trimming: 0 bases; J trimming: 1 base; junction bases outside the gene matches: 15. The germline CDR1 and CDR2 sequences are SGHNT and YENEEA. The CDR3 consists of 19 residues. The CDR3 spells CASSLDRSPSGAKSYEQYF. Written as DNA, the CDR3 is TGTGCCAGCAGCTTAGACCGGTCCCCGAGCGGGGCTAAGTCCTACGAGCAGTACTTC.

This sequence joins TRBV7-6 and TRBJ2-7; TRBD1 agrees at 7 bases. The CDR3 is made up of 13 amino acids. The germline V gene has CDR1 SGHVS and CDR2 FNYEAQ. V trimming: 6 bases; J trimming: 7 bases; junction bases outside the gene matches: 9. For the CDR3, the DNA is TGTGCCAGCAGTCCGGGACAGCTACGAGAGCAGTACTTC. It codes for CASSPGQLREQYF. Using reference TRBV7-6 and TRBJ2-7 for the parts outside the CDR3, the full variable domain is GAGVSQSPRYKVTKRGQDVALRCDPISGHVSLYWYRQALGQGPEFLTYFNYEAQQDKSGLPNDRFSAERPEGSISTLTIQRTEQRDSAMYRCASSPGQLREQYFGPGTRLTVT.